What follows describes a single T cell receptor (beta chain). The table came from immunoSEQ multiplex PCR; TCRdb's copy has only in-frame clones and leaves some out. The repertoire consists of some 70,000 clones, with 83% occurring once and the leading ten covering approximately 15%. J was trimmed by 10 bases and V by 1 base; bases with no gene match: 14. Germline V CDR1 and CDR2: LNHNV, YYDKDF (reference sequence). CDR3 length equals 17 residues. These data belong to a study of control samples from healthy donors and cancer patients. This clonotype originated in a man aged 55 to 70 in good health. The chain has TRBV15 and TRBJ2-1, with 9 positions matching TRBD2. Sequencing was done on a sample of blood. CDR3 protein: CATSRGAQGLASQEQFF. The CDR3 DNA reads TGTGCCACCAGCAGAGGGGCACAGGGACTAGCTTCACAGGAGCAGTTCTTC.